This T cell receptor (beta chain) was recovered during a study of CD8 T cells in Susac syndrome. Study as a whole: Among the sequenced Susac syndrome patients, roughly six had active disease while about eight were in remission. Study outcomes and limitations: The total CD8+ repertoires yielded sixteen Susac-specific public clones and the CD8+ TEMRA repertoires yielded 4 or 5.

About this clonotype itself: The antigen is unknown.

Reverse transcription used roughly 0.45 to 1 ug RNA and random hexamers. An immunoSEQ multiplex PCR generated amplified TCR beta CDR3 products spanning 54 Vbeta and 13 Jbeta. One entry per CDR3 protein results from TCRdb running MiXCR on the immunoSEQ multiplex PCR reads. Of about 84,000 distinct CDR3 sequences listed, around 96% are singletons. The receptor comes from a human donor with Susac syndrome. Specimen: CD8+ T cells from PBMCs.

The CDR3 nucleotides are TGTGCCAGCAGTTCCGACTTGAATGAGCAGTTCTTC. Its protein product is CASSSDLNEQFF. V and J are TRBV12-3 or TRBV12-4 and TRBJ2-1, with D hard to call. The CDR3 covers 12 residues. The V gene lost 4 bases and the J gene lost 7 bases, with 8 bases spanning the gap.